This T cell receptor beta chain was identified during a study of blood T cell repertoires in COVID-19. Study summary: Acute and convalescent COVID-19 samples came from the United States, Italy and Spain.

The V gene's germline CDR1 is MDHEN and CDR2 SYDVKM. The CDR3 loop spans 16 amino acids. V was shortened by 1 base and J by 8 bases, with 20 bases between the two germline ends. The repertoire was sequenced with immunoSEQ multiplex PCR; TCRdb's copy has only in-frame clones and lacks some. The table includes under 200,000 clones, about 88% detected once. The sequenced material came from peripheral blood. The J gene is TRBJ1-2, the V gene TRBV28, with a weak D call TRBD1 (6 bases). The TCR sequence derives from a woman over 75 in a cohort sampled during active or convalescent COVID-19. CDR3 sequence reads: CASSLLSQGQGKGYTF. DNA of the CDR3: TGTGCCAGCAGTTTATTATCCCAGGGGCAGGGGAAGGGCTACACCTTC.